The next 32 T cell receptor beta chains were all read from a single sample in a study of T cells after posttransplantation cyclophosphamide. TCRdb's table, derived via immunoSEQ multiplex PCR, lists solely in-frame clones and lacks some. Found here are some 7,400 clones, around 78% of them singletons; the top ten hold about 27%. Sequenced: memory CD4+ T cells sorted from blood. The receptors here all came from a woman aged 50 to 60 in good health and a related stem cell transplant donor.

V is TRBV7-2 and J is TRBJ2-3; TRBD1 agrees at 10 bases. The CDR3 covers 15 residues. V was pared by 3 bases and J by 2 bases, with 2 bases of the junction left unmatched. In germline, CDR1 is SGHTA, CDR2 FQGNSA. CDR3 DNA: TGTGCCAGCAGCTTCGACAGGGGGCTCACAGATACGCAGTATTTT. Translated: CASSFDRGLTDTQYF.

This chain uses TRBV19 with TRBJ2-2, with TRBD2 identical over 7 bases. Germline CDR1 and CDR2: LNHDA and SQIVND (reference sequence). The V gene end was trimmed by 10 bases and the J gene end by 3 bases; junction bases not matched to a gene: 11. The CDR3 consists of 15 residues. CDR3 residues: CATRGGLGDTGELFF. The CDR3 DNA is TGTGCCACCCGGGGAGGGTTGGGGGACACCGGGGAGCTGTTTTTT.

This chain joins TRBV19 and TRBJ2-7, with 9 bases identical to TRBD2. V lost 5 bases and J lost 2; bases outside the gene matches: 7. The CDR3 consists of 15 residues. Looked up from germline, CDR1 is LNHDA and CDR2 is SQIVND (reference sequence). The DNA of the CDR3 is TGTGCCAGTAGTGTTCGACTAGCGGTGGCCTACGAGCAGTACTTC. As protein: CASSVRLAVAYEQYF.

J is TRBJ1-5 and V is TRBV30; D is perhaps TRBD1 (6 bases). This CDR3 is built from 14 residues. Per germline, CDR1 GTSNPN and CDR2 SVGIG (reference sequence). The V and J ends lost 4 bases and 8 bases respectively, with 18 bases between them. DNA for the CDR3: TGTGCCTGGACGAAGGACAGTCTCTTGGAGCCCCAGCATTTT. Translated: CAWTKDSLLEPQHF.

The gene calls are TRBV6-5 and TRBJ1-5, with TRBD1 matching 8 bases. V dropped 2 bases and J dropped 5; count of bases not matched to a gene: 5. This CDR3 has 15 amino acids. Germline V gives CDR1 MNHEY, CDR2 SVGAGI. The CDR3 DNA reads TGTGCCAGCAGTTACACCAACAGGGGGGATCAGCCCCAGCATTTT. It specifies CASSYTNRGDQPQHF.

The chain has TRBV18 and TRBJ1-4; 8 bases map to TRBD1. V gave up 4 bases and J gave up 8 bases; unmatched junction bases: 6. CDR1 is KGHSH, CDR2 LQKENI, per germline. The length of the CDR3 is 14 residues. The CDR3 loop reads CASSRGQAGEKLFF. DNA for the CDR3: TGTGCCAGCTCACGGGGACAGGCGGGGGAAAAACTGTTTTTT.

The CDR3 reads CASSLPWGGTGEAFF. The CDR3 coding sequence is TGCGCCAGCAGCCTCCCCTGGGGGGGTACGGGTGAAGCTTTCTTT. This rearrangement joins TRBV5-1 to TRBJ1-1, with D tentatively TRBD1 (5 bases). The V end lost 4 bases, the J end lost 7 bases, and 20 bases lay between the germline ends. This CDR3 comprises 15 residues. Germline V gives CDR1 SGHRS, CDR2 YFSETQ.

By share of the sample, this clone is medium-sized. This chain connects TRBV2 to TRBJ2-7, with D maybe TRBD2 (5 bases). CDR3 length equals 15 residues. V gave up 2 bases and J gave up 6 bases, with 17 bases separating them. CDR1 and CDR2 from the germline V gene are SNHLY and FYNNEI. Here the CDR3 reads CASSELVGNEGEQYF. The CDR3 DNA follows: TGTGCCAGCAGTGAATTAGTAGGTAACGAGGGCGAGCAGTACTTC. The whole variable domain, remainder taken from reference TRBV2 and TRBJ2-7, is EPEVTQTPSHQVTQMGQEVILRCVPISNHLYFYWYRQILGQKVEFLVSFYNNEISEKSEIFDDQFSVERPDGSNFTLKIRSTKLEDSAMYFCASSELVGNEGEQYFGPGTRLTVT.

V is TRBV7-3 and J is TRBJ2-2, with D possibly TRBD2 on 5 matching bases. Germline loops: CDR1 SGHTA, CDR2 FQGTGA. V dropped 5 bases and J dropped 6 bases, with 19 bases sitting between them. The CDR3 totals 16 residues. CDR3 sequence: CASSLQSRFSAGELFF. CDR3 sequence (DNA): TGTGCCAGCAGCCTTCAGAGCCGATTTAGCGCCGGGGAGCTGTTTTTT.

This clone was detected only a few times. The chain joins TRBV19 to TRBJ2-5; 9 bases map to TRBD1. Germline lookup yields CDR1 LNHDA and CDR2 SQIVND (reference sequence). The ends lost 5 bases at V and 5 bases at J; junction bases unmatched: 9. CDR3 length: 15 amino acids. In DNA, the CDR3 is TGTGCCAGTAGTCGCATACAGGGGGCTGGGGAGACCCAGTACTTC. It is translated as CASSRIQGAGETQYF.

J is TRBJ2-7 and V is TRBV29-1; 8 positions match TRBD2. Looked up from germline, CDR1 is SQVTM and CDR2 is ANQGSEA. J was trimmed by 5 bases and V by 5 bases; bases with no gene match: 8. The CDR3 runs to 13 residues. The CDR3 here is CSVNISGKDEQYF. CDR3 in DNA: TGCAGCGTTAACATTAGCGGGAAGGACGAGCAGTACTTC.

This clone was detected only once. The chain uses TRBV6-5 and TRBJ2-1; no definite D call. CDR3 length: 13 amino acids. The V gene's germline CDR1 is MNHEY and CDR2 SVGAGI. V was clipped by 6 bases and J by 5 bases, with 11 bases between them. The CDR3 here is CASRSGPHNEQFF. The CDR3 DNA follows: TGTGCCAGCAGGTCAGGTCCCCACAATGAGCAGTTCTTC.

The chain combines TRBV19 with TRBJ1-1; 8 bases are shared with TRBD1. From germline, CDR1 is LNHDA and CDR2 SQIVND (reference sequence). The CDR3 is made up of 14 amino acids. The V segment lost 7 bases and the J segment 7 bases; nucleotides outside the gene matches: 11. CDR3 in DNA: TGTGCCAGTACCCCTAGGACAGGGTCGTTTGAAGCTTTCTTT. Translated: CASTPRTGSFEAFF.

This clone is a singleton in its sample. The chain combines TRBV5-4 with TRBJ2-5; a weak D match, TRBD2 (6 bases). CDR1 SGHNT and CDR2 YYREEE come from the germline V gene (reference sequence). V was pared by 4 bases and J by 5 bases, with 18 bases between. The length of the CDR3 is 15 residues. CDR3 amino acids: CASSPPRAGLETQYF. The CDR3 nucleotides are TGTGCCAGCAGCCCGCCGAGAGCGGGCTTGGAGACCCAGTACTTC.

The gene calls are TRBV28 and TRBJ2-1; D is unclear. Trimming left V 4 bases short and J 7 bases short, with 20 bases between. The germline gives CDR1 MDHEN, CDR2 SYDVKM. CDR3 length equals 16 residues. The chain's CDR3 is CASSSPLARHLNEQFF. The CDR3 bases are TGTGCCAGCAGTTCCCCCCTTGCGAGGCACTTGAATGAGCAGTTCTTC.

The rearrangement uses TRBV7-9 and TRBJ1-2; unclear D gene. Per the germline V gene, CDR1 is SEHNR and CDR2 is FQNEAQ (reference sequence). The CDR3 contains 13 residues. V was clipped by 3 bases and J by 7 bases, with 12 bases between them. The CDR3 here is CASSFGEAGGYTF. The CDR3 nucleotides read TGTGCCAGCAGCTTCGGTGAGGCGGGTGGCTACACCTTC. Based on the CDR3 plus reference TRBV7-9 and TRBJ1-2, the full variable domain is DTGVSQNPRHKITKRGQNVTFRCDPISEHNRLYWYRQTLGQGPEFLTYFQNEAQLEKSRLLSDRFSAERPKGSFSTLEIQRTEQGDSAMYLCASSFGEAGGYTFGSGTRLTVV.

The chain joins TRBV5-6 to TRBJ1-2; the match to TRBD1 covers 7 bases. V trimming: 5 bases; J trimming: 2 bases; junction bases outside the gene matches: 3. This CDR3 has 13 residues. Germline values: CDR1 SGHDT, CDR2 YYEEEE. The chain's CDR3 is CASRLDRNYGYTF. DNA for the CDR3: TGTGCCAGCAGACTGGACAGGAACTATGGCTACACCTTC.

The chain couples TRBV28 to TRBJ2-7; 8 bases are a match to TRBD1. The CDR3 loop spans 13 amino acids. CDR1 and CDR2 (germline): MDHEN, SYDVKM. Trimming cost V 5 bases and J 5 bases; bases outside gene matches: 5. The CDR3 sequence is CASSTQGAHEQYF. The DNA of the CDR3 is TGTGCCAGCAGTACTCAGGGGGCCCACGAGCAGTACTTC.

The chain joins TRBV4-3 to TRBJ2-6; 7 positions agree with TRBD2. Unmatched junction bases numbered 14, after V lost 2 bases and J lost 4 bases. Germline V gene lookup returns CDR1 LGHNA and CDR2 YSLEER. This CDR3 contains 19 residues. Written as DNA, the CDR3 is TGCGCCAGCAGCCAAAGGGTCCTTTTTGCGGGAGTAGGGGCCAACGTCCTGACTTTC. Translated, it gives CASSQRVLFAGVGANVLTF.

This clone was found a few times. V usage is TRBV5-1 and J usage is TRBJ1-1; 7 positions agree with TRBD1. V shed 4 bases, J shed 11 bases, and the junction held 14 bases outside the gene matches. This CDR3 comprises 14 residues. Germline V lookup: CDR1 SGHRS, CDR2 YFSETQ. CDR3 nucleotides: TGCGCCAGCAGCCTGAGTGAGGCGGGACAGCTGGCTTTCTTT. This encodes CASSLSEAGQLAFF. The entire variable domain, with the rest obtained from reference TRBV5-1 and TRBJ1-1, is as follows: KAGVTQTPRYLIKTRGQQVTLSCSPISGHRSVSWYQQTPGQGLQFLFEYFSETQRNKGNFPGRFSGRQFSNSRSEMNVSTLELGDSALYLCASSLSEAGQLAFFGQGTRLTVV.

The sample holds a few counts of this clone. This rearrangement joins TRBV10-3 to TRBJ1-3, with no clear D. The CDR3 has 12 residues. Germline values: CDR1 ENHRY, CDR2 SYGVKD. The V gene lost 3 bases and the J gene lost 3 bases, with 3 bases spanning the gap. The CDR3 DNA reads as TGTGCCATCAGTGACGGTGGAAACACCATATATTTT. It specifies CAISDGGNTIYF.

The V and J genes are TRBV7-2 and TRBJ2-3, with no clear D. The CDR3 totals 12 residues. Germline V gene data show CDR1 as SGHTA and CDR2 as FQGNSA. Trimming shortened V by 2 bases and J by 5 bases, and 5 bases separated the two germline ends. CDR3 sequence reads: CASSLSRDTQYF. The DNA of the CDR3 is TGTGCCAGCAGCTTATCGAGAGATACGCAGTATTTT.

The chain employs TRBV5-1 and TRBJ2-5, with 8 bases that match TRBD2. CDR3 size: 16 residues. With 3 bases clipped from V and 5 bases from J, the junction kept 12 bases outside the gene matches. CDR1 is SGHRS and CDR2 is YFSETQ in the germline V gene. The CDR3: CASSSGPAGAGETQYF. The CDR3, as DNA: TGCGCCAGCAGCTCAGGGCCAGCGGGAGCTGGGGAGACCCAGTACTTC.

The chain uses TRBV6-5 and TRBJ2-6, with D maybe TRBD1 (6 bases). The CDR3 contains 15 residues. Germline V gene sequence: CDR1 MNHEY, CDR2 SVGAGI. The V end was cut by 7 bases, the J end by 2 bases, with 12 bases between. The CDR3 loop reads CASNINRAGANVLTF. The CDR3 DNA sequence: TGTGCCAGCAATATAAACAGGGCTGGGGCCAACGTCCTGACTTTC.

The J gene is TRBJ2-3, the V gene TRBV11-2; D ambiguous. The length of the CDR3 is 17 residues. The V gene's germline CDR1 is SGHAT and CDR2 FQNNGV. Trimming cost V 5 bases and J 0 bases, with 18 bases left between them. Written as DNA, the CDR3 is TGTGCCAGCAGCGGAAGACTTGTAACATCTAGCACAGATACGCAGTATTTT. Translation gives CASSGRLVTSSTDTQYF.

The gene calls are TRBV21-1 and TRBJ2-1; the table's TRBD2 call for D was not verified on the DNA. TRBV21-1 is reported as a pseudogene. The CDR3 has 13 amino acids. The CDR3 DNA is TGTGCCAGCAGCGAAAGGTGCGGGGGTGATGGGTTCTTC. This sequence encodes CASSERCGGDGFF.

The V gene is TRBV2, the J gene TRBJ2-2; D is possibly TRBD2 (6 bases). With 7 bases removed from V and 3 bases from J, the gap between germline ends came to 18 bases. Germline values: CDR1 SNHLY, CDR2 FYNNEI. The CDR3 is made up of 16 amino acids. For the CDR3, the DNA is TGTGCCAGCATCCAGCGGGTCCGACGGGACACCGGGGAGCTGTTTTTT. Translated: CASIQRVRRDTGELFF.

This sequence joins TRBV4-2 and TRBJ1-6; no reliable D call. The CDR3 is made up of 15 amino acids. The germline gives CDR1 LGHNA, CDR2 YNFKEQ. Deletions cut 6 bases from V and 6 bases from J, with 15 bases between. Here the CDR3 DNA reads TGTGCCAGCAGTAAAAGTACGGTTGGTAATTCACCCCTCCACTTT. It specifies CASSKSTVGNSPLHF.

The CDR3 bases are TGTGCCAGCAGGACACTAGCGGCCATAAACACCGGGGAGCTGTTTTTT. Its protein is CASRTLAAINTGELFF. The chain carries TRBV27 and TRBJ2-2; 8 positions match TRBD2. This CDR3 is built from 16 residues. Germline trimming cut 6 bases from V and 2 bases from J; bases unmatched to any gene: 8. Germline loops: CDR1 MNHEY, CDR2 SMNVEV (reference sequence).

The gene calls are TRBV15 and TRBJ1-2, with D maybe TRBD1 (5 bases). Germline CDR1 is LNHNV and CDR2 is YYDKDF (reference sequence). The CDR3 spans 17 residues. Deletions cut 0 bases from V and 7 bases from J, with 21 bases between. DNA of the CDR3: TGTGCCACCAGCAGAGATAATTCAAGGAAGGGGCGGAGTGGCTACACCTTC. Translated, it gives CATSRDNSRKGRSGYTF.

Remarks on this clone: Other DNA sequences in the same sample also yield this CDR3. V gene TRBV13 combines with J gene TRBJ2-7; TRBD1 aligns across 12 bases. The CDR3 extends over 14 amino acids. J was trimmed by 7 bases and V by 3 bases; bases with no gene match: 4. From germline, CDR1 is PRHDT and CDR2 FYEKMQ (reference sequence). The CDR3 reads CASSFGTGGREQYF. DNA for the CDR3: TGTGCCAGCAGCTTCGGGACAGGGGGCCGTGAGCAGTACTTC.

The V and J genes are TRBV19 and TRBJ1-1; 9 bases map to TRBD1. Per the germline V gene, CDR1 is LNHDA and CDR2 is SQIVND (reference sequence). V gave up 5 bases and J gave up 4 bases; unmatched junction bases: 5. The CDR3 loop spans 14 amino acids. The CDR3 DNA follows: TGTGCCAGTAGTTTACAGGGGGCGGGCACTGAAGCTTTCTTT. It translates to CASSLQGAGTEAFF.